This T cell receptor beta chain was obtained from a study of OX40 agonist ivuxolimab in advanced cancers. Study-wide context: Patients were dosed with the agonistic anti-OX40 (CD134) antibody ivuxolimab. Every 2 weeks, patients received ivuxolimab intravenously, dosed at 0.01 to 10 mg/kg. Head and neck, renal cell, melanoma or hepatocellular carcinoma were the cancers that dose-escalation patients had. Patients with prior anti-PD-1, anti-PD-L1 or anti-CTLA-4 therapy were eligible; 40% had some.

The CDR3 length is 17 residues. V was trimmed by 1 base and J by 0 bases, leaving 15 bases between them. Per the germline V gene, CDR1 is SGHTA and CDR2 is FQGNSA. Clones were read by immunoSEQ multiplex PCR, and TCRdb kept only the in-frame ones, dropping some. The data contain about 19,000 clones, around 79% of them singletons. The specimen was CD4+ or CD8+ T cells sorted from blood, collected in a trial of the OX40 agonist ivuxolimab. The chain recombines TRBV7-2 with TRBJ2-5; a weak D match, TRBD2 (5 bases). The sequence was obtained from an adult with an advanced solid tumor such as melanoma, head and neck, liver or kidney cancer. The CDR3 protein is CASSLGGLAMYQETQYF. CDR3 nucleotides: TGTGCCAGCAGCTTAGGAGGCCTAGCAATGTACCAAGAGACCCAGTACTTC.